The clone carrying this T cell receptor beta chain was counted only a few times. Its antigen is unknown. The sample comes from a study of blood T cells in healthy people across ages. Germline CDR1 and CDR2: MGHRA and YSYEKL. This CDR3 has 16 amino acids. V was pared by 5 bases and J by 2 bases, with 8 bases of the junction left unmatched. Each sample provided at least 6 micrograms of extracted total RNA. Study results and limitations: Donors of long life had a larger count of naive CD4+ cells and greater diversity than aged donors. Older individuals had lower TCR beta diversity per million T cells (the decline was roughly linear). Bulk PBMC profiling left naive and antigen-experienced comparisons inconclusive.

Alongside a J-beta primer mix, a sample-barcoded 5' primer served in a second PCR lasting roughly 7 to 11 cycles. TCRdb fed the 5' RACE reads into MiXCR, producing one record per CDR3 protein. The top ten hold roughly 23% of the sample, which has approximately 1,700,000 distinct CDR3 sequences, around 42% seen once. V and J are TRBV4-1 and TRBJ2-3; 9 bases match TRBD1. Sequenced sample: blood. This receptor was taken from a human donor in good health. This chain's CDR3 is CASSDRDRAATDTQYF. In nucleotides, the CDR3 is TGCGCCAGCAGCGACCGGGACAGGGCCGCCACAGATACGCAGTATTTT.